Listed here are 17 T cell receptor beta chains from one sample, sequenced in a study of blood T cell repertoires in COVID-19. TCRdb's copy holds only in-frame clones and misses some; the assay was immunoSEQ multiplex PCR. The repertoire includes under 300,000 clones, roughly 88% of them detected once, and approximately 2% sits in the top ten. The specimen sequenced was peripheral blood. The source of these receptors is a man between 40 and 49 years old who had recovered from COVID-19.

This rearrangement joins TRBV7-9 to TRBJ1-5; TRBD1 aligns across 8 bases. J lost 3 bases, V lost 5 bases, and 9 bases had no gene match. Germline V gene lookup returns CDR1 SEHNR and CDR2 FQNEAQ (reference sequence). This CDR3 has 16 amino acids. The CDR3 region is CASSRGQEGLNQPQHF. In DNA form, the CDR3 reads TGTGCCAGCAGCCGGGGACAGGAGGGACTCAATCAGCCCCAGCATTTT.

V usage is TRBV9 and J usage is TRBJ1-2; D might be TRBD1 (5 bases). Trimming took off 4 bases at V and 3 bases at J, with 16 bases between the two ends. CDR3 length: 15 amino acids. The germline CDR1 and CDR2 sequences are SGDLS and YYNGEE. CDR3 in amino acids: CASSKPSGPYYGYTF. CDR3 in DNA: TGTGCCAGCAGCAAACCCTCAGGGCCATACTATGGCTACACCTTC.

The chain is built from TRBV18 and TRBJ2-7; D is unclear. V dropped 3 bases and J dropped 6 bases, with 9 bases sitting between them. The CDR3 covers 12 residues. Germline CDR1 and CDR2: KGHSH and LQKENI. CDR3 bases: TGTGCCAGCTCACCCCCATCATTCGAGCAGTACTTC. It translates to CASSPPSFEQYF.

The chain carries TRBV4-1 and TRBJ2-1; no firm D call. The ends were cut back, 4 bases at V and 3 bases at J, with 16 bases in the middle. CDR3 length: 16 amino acids. The germline V gene encodes CDR1 MGHRA and CDR2 YSYEKL. CDR3 loop: CASSPRWAPDYNEQFF. In DNA form, the CDR3 reads TGCGCCAGCAGCCCGCGCTGGGCCCCCGACTACAATGAGCAGTTCTTC.

This rearrangement joins TRBV5-6 to TRBJ2-5; 9 nucleotides match TRBD2. The CDR3 extends over 17 amino acids. The germline gives CDR1 SGHDT, CDR2 YYEEEE. The trim removed 2 bases at V and 5 bases at J, leaving 13 bases unmatched. CDR3 loop: CASSLLIERGARETQYF. CDR3 DNA: TGTGCCAGCAGCTTATTGATCGAGCGGGGGGCCCGGGAGACCCAGTACTTC.

The rearrangement links TRBV9 to TRBJ2-3; 7 bases match TRBD1. J gave up 9 bases and V 1 base, and 14 bases lay outside the gene matches. The germline V gene encodes CDR1 SGDLS and CDR2 YYNGEE. CDR3 length: 16 residues. Here the CDR3 reads CASSVSRDSPLRTQYF. In nucleotides, the CDR3 is TGTGCCAGCAGCGTATCCCGGGACAGCCCATTAAGGACGCAGTATTTT.

The gene calls are TRBV5-4 and TRBJ2-5, with 12 bases matching TRBD2. V lost 5 bases, J lost 5 bases, and 10 bases stayed unmatched. The CDR3 is 16 residues long. Looked up from germline, CDR1 is SGHNT and CDR2 is YYREEE (reference sequence). CDR3 DNA sequence: TGTGCCAGCAGTTCGCCTAGCGGGAGGGCCGGGGAGACCCAGTACTTC. It codes for CASSSPSGRAGETQYF. Combining the CDR3 with reference TRBV5-4 and TRBJ2-5 gives the whole variable domain ETGVTQSPTHLIKTRGQQVTLRCSSQSGHNTVSWYQQALGQGPQFIFQYYREEENGRGNFPPRFSGLQFPNYSSELNVNALELDDSALYLCASSSPSGRAGETQYFGPGTRLLVL.

The rearrangement uses TRBV7-2 and TRBJ2-1, with 14 bases identical to TRBD2. V shed 4 bases and J 7 bases; nucleotides not matched to a gene: 6. This CDR3 is built from 16 residues. Germline CDR1 reads SGHTA; CDR2 reads FQGNSA. The chain's CDR3 is CASSSWGLAGVNEQFF. DNA for the CDR3: TGTGCCAGCAGCTCATGGGGACTAGCGGGAGTTAATGAGCAGTTCTTC. Using reference TRBV7-2 and TRBJ2-1 for the parts outside the CDR3, the full variable domain is GAGVSQSPSNKVTEKGKDVELRCDPISGHTALYWYRQSLGQGLEFLIYFQGNSAPDKSGLPSDRFSAERTGGSVSTLTIQRTQQEDSAVYLCASSSWGLAGVNEQFFGPGTRLTVL.

This chain connects TRBV5-1 to TRBJ2-6, with D perhaps matching TRBD2 (5 bases). Germline CDR1 reads SGHRS; CDR2 reads YFSETQ. The V end was cut by 1 base, the J end by 3 bases, with 8 bases between. This CDR3 has 15 amino acids. CDR3 protein: CASSLSAGGANVLTF. The CDR3 region has the DNA TGCGCCAGCAGCTTGAGCGCGGGTGGGGCCAACGTCCTGACTTTC.

The CDR3 here is CASSPGQRAGYTF. As DNA, the CDR3 is TGTGCCAGCAGCCCGGGACAGAGGGCTGGCTACACCTTC. The chain links TRBV27 to TRBJ1-2, with TRBD1 matching over 7 bases. Germline V gene lookup returns CDR1 MNHEY and CDR2 SMNVEV (reference sequence). Unmatched junction bases numbered 8, after V lost 6 bases and J lost 7 bases. The CDR3 runs 13 residues.

This chain links TRBV5-1 with TRBJ2-7; 7 positions agree with TRBD1. Germline trimming cut 4 bases from V and 0 bases from J; bases unmatched to any gene: 10. The CDR3 consists of 16 residues. CDR1 is SGHRS and CDR2 is YFSETQ in the germline V gene. CDR3 nucleotides: TGCGCCAGCAGCCCCCGGGACAGAGGGAGCTCCTACGAGCAGTACTTC. Protein: CASSPRDRGSSYEQYF. The variable domain in full, with the rest retrieved from reference TRBV5-1 and TRBJ2-7, is KAGVTQTPRYLIKTRGQQVTLSCSPISGHRSVSWYQQTPGQGLQFLFEYFSETQRNKGNFPGRFSGRQFSNSRSEMNVSTLELGDSALYLCASSPRDRGSSYEQYFGPGTRLTVT.

This chain joins TRBV7-2 and TRBJ1-6; no reliable D call. Trimming took off 2 bases at V and 14 bases at J, with 16 bases between the two ends. Germline CDR1 is SGHTA and CDR2 is FQGNSA. The CDR3 runs 14 residues. This CDR3 reads CASSLNPGFGTLHF. In nucleotides, the CDR3 is TGTGCCAGCAGCTTAAATCCAGGCTTTGGAACCCTCCACTTT. The full variable domain, its missing parts supplied by reference TRBV7-2 and TRBJ1-6, is GAGVSQSPSNKVTEKGKDVELRCDPISGHTALYWYRQSLGQGLEFLIYFQGNSAPDKSGLPSDRFSAERTGGSVSTLTIQRTQQEDSAVYLCASSLNPGFGTLHFGNGTRLTVT.

The chain joins TRBV6-6 to TRBJ1-3; D is unclear. V was cut by 5 bases and J by 4 bases, with 6 bases left in between. The CDR3 totals 12 residues. Germline values: CDR1 MNHNY, CDR2 SVGAGI (reference sequence). The CDR3 bases are TGTGCCAGCAGTCACCGGGGAAACACCATATATTTT. Its protein is CASSHRGNTIYF.

V usage is TRBV19 and J usage is TRBJ1-4; perhaps TRBD1 as D (6 bases). The CDR3 contains 18 residues. The V and J ends lost 3 bases and 5 bases respectively, with 22 bases between them. The germline gives CDR1 LNHDA, CDR2 SQIVND (reference sequence). The CDR3 nucleotides read TGTGCCAGTAGTATGGGTGAGGGCAGGGGACGGCGGAATGAAAAACTGTTTTTT. This codes for CASSMGEGRGRRNEKLFF.

The CDR3 DNA follows: TGTGCCAGCAGTTATGAGCGGGGGAACTCCTACAATGAGCAGTTCTTC. Its protein product is CASSYERGNSYNEQFF. The chain carries TRBV6-5 and TRBJ2-1, with TRBD2 matching over 8 bases. Germline lookup yields CDR1 MNHEY and CDR2 SVGAGI. This CDR3 is 16 amino acids long. Trimming cost V 3 bases and J 0 bases; bases outside gene matches: 4.

This clone was picked up one time. The chain uses TRBV5-1 and TRBJ2-6, with a weak D call TRBD2 (7 bases). Trimming took 0 bases from V and 0 from J, leaving 13 bases between them. CDR3 length: 18 amino acids. The germline V gene encodes CDR1 SGHRS and CDR2 YFSETQ. The CDR3 region is CASSLVGGALSGANVLTF. CDR3 sequence (DNA): TGCGCCAGCAGCTTGGTAGGGGGGGCTCTCTCTGGGGCCAACGTCCTGACTTTC.

The chain links TRBV15 to TRBJ2-3, with D perhaps TRBD2 (6 bases). Trimming removed 4 bases from V and 1 base from J, with 18 bases in between. Per germline, CDR1 LNHNV and CDR2 YYDKDF (reference sequence). The CDR3 is 17 amino acids. The CDR3 DNA follows: TGTGCCACCAGCAAGAGGGAGGCTAAGCTAGGCACAGATACGCAGTATTTT. This codes for CATSKREAKLGTDTQYF.